Sequencing of this T cell receptor (beta chain) was carried out in a study of blood T cell repertoires in COVID-19. Study at large: The analysed material was cDNA or gDNA that came from T cells, B-cell-depleted T cells, or PBMCs.

Here immunoSEQ multiplex PCR was the method, and the copy in TCRdb shows in-frame clones only, minus some. This table holds roughly 68,000 clones, 70% to 90% found once. The clonotype comes from a woman in her fifties or sixties with COVID-19, enrolled during active disease. What was sequenced was peripheral blood.

The CDR3 coding sequence is TGTGCCAGCAGCTTAATTGCGAGACTAGCGGGAATCACCGGGGAGCTGTTTTTT. It is translated as CASSLIARLAGITGELFF. The chain recombines TRBV7-8 with TRBJ2-2, with TRBD2 matching over 11 bases. J gave up 4 bases and V 2 bases, and 9 bases lay outside the gene matches. CDR3 length equals 18 residues. CDR1 and CDR2 from the germline V gene are SGHVS and FQNEAQ.